This TCR beta chain was found in a study of cytomegalovirus exposure and HLA in healthy donors. The study, taken as a whole, reports: CMV antigen specificity of a few CMV-associated chains was confirmed in vitro.

Sequencing was performed with immunoSEQ multiplex PCR; in TCRdb, only in-frame clones are kept and a portion is missing. Counted here are a few hundred thousand clones, 86% occurring once; the ten biggest clones make up around 0.8%. Regarding this clone: Its antigen is not identified.

This TCR was recovered from a woman aged 18-30 years in good health and CMV-seronegative. Source material: PBMCs.

The CDR3 sequence is CASSYTGAGHNEQFF. The DNA for the CDR3 is TGTGCCAGCAGTTACACCGGAGCGGGGCACAATGAGCAGTTCTTC. This chain links TRBV6-5 with TRBJ2-1; the match to TRBD2 covers 7 bases. Trimming took 2 bases from V and 5 from J; bases not matched to a gene: 6. The CDR3 runs to 15 residues. Germline CDR1 is MNHEY and CDR2 is SVGAGI.